This T cell receptor beta chain originates from a study of patients and donors after allogeneic stem cell transplantation. The CDR3 runs 16 residues. Germline loops: CDR1 KGHDR, CDR2 SFDVKD. The V end lost 4 bases, the J end lost 6 bases, and 18 bases lay between the germline ends. TCRdb independently ran MiXCR on the RT-PCR reads; one entry per CDR3 protein. The data hold 90,000 to 120,000 distinct CDR3 sequences, with approximately 40% observed a single time. Source material: blood, either unsorted or a sorted T cell fraction (not recorded which). The TCR comes from a human donor who was either an allogeneic HSCT recipient or a stem cell or donor lymphocyte infusion donor (not recorded which). It is not recorded whose cells these are; they may come from a transplant donor. The rearrangement uses TRBV24-1 and TRBJ2-1; a possible D gene is TRBD1 (6 bases). The chain's CDR3 is CATSDPYRVPTNEQFF. The CDR3 bases are TGTGCCACCAGTGACCCCTACAGGGTTCCAACCAATGAGCAGTTCTTC.